These 29 T cell receptor beta chains share one sample of origin, sequenced in a study of graft-versus-host responses after intestinal transplantation. The protocol was immunoSEQ multiplex PCR, while the TCRdb copy is restricted to in-frame clones and leaves out a portion. The table records roughly 80,000 clones, about nine tenths of them present only once. Material: PBMCs, obtained 98 days after intestinal transplantation. These receptors were collected from a human patient who received an intestinal transplant, so some T cells may come from the graft donor.

V gene TRBV7-9 combines with J gene TRBJ2-7; D might be TRBD1 (6 bases). Germline CDR1 reads SEHNR; CDR2 reads FQNEAQ (reference sequence). The CDR3 runs to 14 residues. Trimming removed 1 base at V and 5 bases at J, with 12 bases between. The CDR3, as DNA: TGTGCCAGCAGCTTAGGGACAGTCCGGAACGAGCAGTACTTC. Protein: CASSLGTVRNEQYF.

This chain connects TRBV2 to TRBJ2-7; 7 nucleotides align to TRBD2. The J segment lost 6 bases and the V segment lost 5 bases, leaving 4 bases of the junction unmatched. CDR1 is SNHLY and CDR2 is FYNNEI in the germline V gene. The CDR3 covers 12 residues. CDR3 nucleotides: TGTGCCAGCAGTCCACTAGCGAGCGAGCAGTACTTC. This codes for CASSPLASEQYF.

The CDR3, as DNA: TGCGCCAGCAGCACTACCGGGACTCCTCCGGCAGATACGCAGTATTTT. Amino acid sequence: CASSTTGTPPADTQYF. The chain combines TRBV4-1 with TRBJ2-3; D perhaps matches TRBD2 (6 bases). The CDR3 totals 16 residues. Germline CDR1 and CDR2: MGHRA and YSYEKL. Trimming took off 5 bases at V and 4 bases at J, with 19 bases between the two ends.

The chain links TRBV5-1 to TRBJ1-1; 7 positions agree with TRBD1. CDR1 and CDR2 (germline): SGHRS, YFSETQ. With V trimmed by 0 bases and J by 6 bases, 5 bases remained unmatched. The CDR3 runs to 14 residues. CDR3 in amino acids: CASSLGRDSPEAFF. CDR3 nucleotides: TGCGCCAGCAGCTTGGGGCGGGACAGTCCTGAAGCTTTCTTT.

The sample holds a few counts of this clone. V and J are TRBV4-1 and TRBJ1-4; D remains ambiguous. Per the germline V gene, CDR1 is MGHRA and CDR2 is YSYEKL. The CDR3 has 15 amino acids. Trimming shortened V by 3 bases and J by 0 bases, and 8 bases separated the two germline ends. The CDR3 DNA is TGCGCCAGCAGCCAGTCAGCGACAACTAATGAAAAACTGTTTTTT. It encodes CASSQSATTNEKLFF.

This chain links TRBV5-6 with TRBJ2-2, with TRBD2 as a possible D gene (6 bases). Trimming stripped 0 bases from V and 4 bases from J, with 16 bases between. CDR3 size: 17 residues. From germline, CDR1 is SGHDT and CDR2 YYEEEE. CDR3 DNA: TGTGCCAGCAGCTTGGATTGGGCGGGGTCGGGCACCGGGGAGCTGTTTTTT. Translation gives CASSLDWAGSGTGELFF. Looking up the rest from reference TRBV5-6 and TRBJ2-2 gives the full variable domain: DAGVTQSPTHLIKTRGQQVTLRCSPKSGHDTVSWYQQALGQGPQFIFQYYEEEERQRGNFPDRFSGHQFPNYSSELNVNALLLGDSALYLCASSLDWAGSGTGELFFGEGSRLTVL.

This rearrangement joins TRBV5-4 to TRBJ2-1; TRBD2 aligns across 7 bases. CDR3 length equals 15 residues. V was pared by 4 bases and J by 6 bases, with 10 bases of the junction left unmatched. CDR1 SGHNT and CDR2 YYREEE come from the germline V gene (reference sequence). The chain's CDR3 is CASSPLAVVPNEQFF. The CDR3, as DNA: TGTGCCAGCAGCCCCCTAGCGGTTGTTCCCAATGAGCAGTTCTTC.

This sequence joins TRBV7-9 and TRBJ2-3, with D perhaps TRBD1 (5 bases). Trimming cost V 8 bases and J 1 base, with 13 bases left between them. The germline gives CDR1 SEHNR, CDR2 FQNEAQ (reference sequence). The CDR3 is 14 amino acids. The CDR3 spells CASSQGAGTDTQYF. The CDR3, as DNA: TGTGCCAGCTCGCAAGGGGCGGGCACAGATACGCAGTATTTT.

The chain carries TRBV6-6 and TRBJ1-6; 7 nucleotides agree with TRBD1. This CDR3 is built from 16 residues. Losses at the gene ends were 0 bases for V and 5 bases for J; bases not matched to a gene: 4. The germline V gene encodes CDR1 MNHNY and CDR2 SVGAGI (reference sequence). The CDR3, as DNA: TGTGCCAGCAGTTACTCATCGACAGGGAATAATTCACCCCTCCACTTT. Residues: CASSYSSTGNNSPLHF.

The chain combines TRBV11-3 with TRBJ2-1; a possible D gene is TRBD2 (6 bases). Trimming cost V 1 base and J 5 bases, with 12 bases left between them. Germline CDR1 is SGHNT and CDR2 is YENEEA. This CDR3 region has 15 residues. DNA of the CDR3: TGTGCCAGCAGCTTAGGGGCTAGCGTCGACAATGAGCAGTTCTTC. Protein: CASSLGASVDNEQFF.

V is TRBV9 and J is TRBJ2-7; D is possibly TRBD2 (5 bases). V lost 0 bases to trimming and J lost 2 bases, with 9 bases between them. The germline V gene has CDR1 SGDLS and CDR2 YYNGEE. This CDR3 is 14 amino acids long. CDR3 DNA sequence: TGTGCCAGCAGCGTAGGGGAACTAGCCTACGAGCAGTACTTC. Translation: CASSVGELAYEQYF.

V usage is TRBV28 and J usage is TRBJ2-7; possible D gene TRBD2, 6 bases. Trimming took off 7 bases at V and 2 bases at J, with 15 bases between the two ends. Germline lookup yields CDR1 MDHEN and CDR2 SYDVKM. The CDR3 sequence is 14 residues long. CDR3 coding DNA: TGTGCCAGCACCCTAGGGAGGACTCCCTACGAGCAGTACTTC. Translated, it gives CASTLGRTPYEQYF.

This rearrangement joins TRBV10-2 to TRBJ1-3, with D possibly being TRBD1 (5 bases). Trimming left V 0 bases short and J 0 bases short, with 9 bases between. This CDR3 contains 16 residues. Germline V gene data show CDR1 as WSHSY and CDR2 as SAAADI. CDR3 nucleotide sequence: TGCGCCAGCAGTGAGTCTAGGGACTACTCTGGAAACACCATATATTTT. It codes for CASSESRDYSGNTIYF.

This CDR3 is CASKGLAGGPEQYF. CDR3 DNA: TGTGCCAGTAAGGGACTAGCGGGGGGGCCCGAGCAGTACTTC. The rearrangement uses TRBV2 and TRBJ2-7; 16 bases match TRBD2. This CDR3 has 14 residues. V trimming: 9 bases; J trimming: 6 bases; junction bases outside the gene matches: 5. Germline V CDR1 and CDR2: SNHLY, FYNNEI. The complete variable domain, with remaining parts taken from reference TRBV2 and TRBJ2-7, reads EPEVTQTPSHQVTQMGQEVILRCVPISNHLYFYWYRQILGQKVEFLVSFYNNEISEKSEIFDDQFSVERPDGSNFTLKIRSTKLEDSAMYFCASKGLAGGPEQYFGPGTRLTVT.

The chain's CDR3 is CASRWTSGNEQFF. The CDR3 DNA is TGTGCCAGCAGATGGACTAGCGGAAATGAGCAGTTCTTC. The chain combines TRBV6-1 with TRBJ2-1; TRBD2 aligns across 10 bases. The germline V gene encodes CDR1 MNHNS and CDR2 SASEGT. The CDR3 runs 13 residues. The V gene end was trimmed by 6 bases and the J gene end by 7 bases; junction bases not matched to a gene: 3.

This rearrangement joins TRBV4-1 to TRBJ1-1, with TRBD1 as a possible D gene (5 bases). CDR1 is MGHRA and CDR2 is YSYEKL in the germline V gene. This CDR3 is built from 14 residues. Trimming left V 3 bases short and J 5 bases short, with 13 bases between. Here the CDR3 DNA reads TGCGCCAGCAGCCACCCAGGGATGGGGACTGAAGCTTTCTTT. Protein: CASSHPGMGTEAFF.

The rearrangement links TRBV11-3 to TRBJ2-2; D tentatively reads TRBD1 or TRBD2 (5 bases each). With 0 bases removed from V and 7 bases from J, the gap between germline ends came to 9 bases. Germline V CDR1 and CDR2: SGHNT, YENEEA. The CDR3 extends over 14 amino acids. The CDR3, as DNA: TGTGCCAGCAGCTTAGAAGGGGAGAACGGGGAGCTGTTTTTT. Amino acids: CASSLEGENGELFF.

This rearrangement joins TRBV4-1 to TRBJ2-5; tentatively, D is TRBD1 (6 bases). Germline loops: CDR1 MGHRA, CDR2 YSYEKL. V lost 2 bases to trimming and J lost 5 bases, with 6 bases between them. This CDR3 is 12 amino acids long. The CDR3 nucleotides read TGCGCCAGCAGCCAACAGGGGGAGACCCAGTACTTC. As protein: CASSQQGETQYF.

This chain links TRBV15 with TRBJ2-5; 7 bases align to TRBD1. V trimming: 6 bases; J trimming: 3 bases; junction bases outside the gene matches: 7. The CDR3 length is 14 residues. Germline loops: CDR1 LNHNV, CDR2 YYDKDF (reference sequence). CDR3 protein: CATREGAGEETQYF. CDR3 in DNA: TGTGCCACCAGAGAGGGGGCAGGGGAAGAGACCCAGTACTTC.

The chain carries TRBV5-1 and TRBJ2-3; 14 bases agree with TRBD2. V gave up 4 bases and J gave up 8 bases; unmatched junction bases: 9. The CDR3 extends over 16 amino acids. The germline CDR1 and CDR2 sequences are SGHRS and YFSETQ. In nucleotides, the CDR3 is TGCGCCAGCAGCGCGCGACTAGCGGGAGGGCCGGGTACGCAGTATTTT. Translation: CASSARLAGGPGTQYF.

This chain links TRBV5-4 with TRBJ1-2, with D perhaps TRBD1 (6 bases). CDR3 length equals 16 residues. Trimming shortened V by 4 bases and J by 6 bases, and 22 bases separated the two germline ends. From germline, CDR1 is SGHNT and CDR2 YYREEE (reference sequence). The CDR3 region is CASSQGRGVPDDGYTF. CDR3 sequence (DNA): TGTGCCAGCAGCCAGGGTAGGGGGGTGCCGGACGATGGCTACACCTTC.

The rearrangement joins TRBV28 to TRBJ1-2, with D possibly being TRBD1 (5 bases). V dropped 4 bases and J dropped 2 bases, with 23 bases sitting between them. The CDR3 is made up of 18 amino acids. CDR1 and CDR2 (germline): MDHEN, SYDVKM. The CDR3 DNA reads as TGTGCCAGCAGTTCCCCCTCAGTGGGGGTAGTGTTGAACTATGGCTACACCTTC. Its protein product is CASSSPSVGVVLNYGYTF.

The chain couples TRBV28 to TRBJ2-3; D remains ambiguous. V lost 3 bases, J lost 6 bases, and 7 bases lay in between. Per germline, CDR1 MDHEN and CDR2 SYDVKM. This CDR3 has 12 amino acids. The DNA for the CDR3 is TGTGCCAGCAGTTTGGGATCGGATACGCAGTATTTT. It yields the protein CASSLGSDTQYF.

V is TRBV9 and J is TRBJ2-3; 11 bases are shared with TRBD2. V lost 2 bases and J lost 1; bases outside the gene matches: 3. CDR3 length equals 16 residues. CDR1 and CDR2 (germline): SGDLS, YYNGEE. The CDR3 DNA follows: TGTGCCAGCAGCGTCGGTAGCGGGAGGGGCACAGATACGCAGTATTTT. It specifies CASSVGSGRGTDTQYF. The full variable domain, rest sourced from reference TRBV9 and TRBJ2-3, is DSGVTQTPKHLITATGQRVTLRCSPRSGDLSVYWYQQSLDQGLQFLIQYYNGEERAKGNILERFSAQQFPDLHSELNLSSLELGDSALYFCASSVGSGRGTDTQYFGPGTRLTVL.

This chain joins TRBV5-4 and TRBJ2-5; the D is unclear. The germline V and J ends were trimmed by 2 bases and 5 bases, with 25 bases remaining between them. The CDR3 spans 18 residues. Germline lookup yields CDR1 SGHNT and CDR2 YYREEE (reference sequence). CDR3 coding DNA: TGTGCCAGCAGCTTAAGCTCTGGATGGGTTGACGGCGAGGAGACCCAGTACTTC. It yields the protein CASSLSSGWVDGEETQYF.

This CDR3 is CASSLGTDTQYF. The CDR3 DNA reads as TGTGCCAGCAGCTTAGGGACAGATACGCAGTATTTT. The chain has TRBV11-2 and TRBJ2-3; D is ambiguous. This CDR3 comprises 12 residues. V was shortened by 1 base and J by 3 bases, with 2 bases between the two germline ends. The germline gives CDR1 SGHAT, CDR2 FQNNGV. Based on the CDR3 plus reference TRBV11-2 and TRBJ2-3, the full variable domain is EAGVAQSPRYKIIEKRQSVAFWCNPISGHATLYWYQQILGQGPKLLIQFQNNGVVDDSQLPKDRFSAERLKGVDSTLKIQPAKLEDSAVYLCASSLGTDTQYFGPGTRLTVL.

This chain joins TRBV5-8 and TRBJ2-2, with 8 nucleotides matching TRBD1. Trimming took 2 bases from V and 4 from J; bases not matched to a gene: 1. CDR1 and CDR2 (germline): SGHTS, YDEGEE. The CDR3 loop spans 14 amino acids. The CDR3 DNA is TGTGCCAGCAGCTTTGGACAGGGCACCGGGGAGCTGTTTTTT. It translates to CASSFGQGTGELFF.

The V and J genes are TRBV6-6 and TRBJ2-5; no clear D. The J call may be in error: the DNA end matches TRBJ2-7 better. CDR3 size: 14 residues. Germline CDR1 and CDR2: MNHNY and SVGAGI (reference sequence). CDR3 residues: CASSYSLEIDEQYF. The CDR3 DNA reads as TGTGCCAGCAGTTACTCTCTAGAAATAGACGAGCAGTACTTC.

The rearrangement links TRBV5-1 to TRBJ1-6, with D unresolved. V was cut by 4 bases and J by 3 bases, with 17 bases left in between. This CDR3 comprises 17 residues. The germline CDR1 and CDR2 sequences are SGHRS and YFSETQ. The CDR3 DNA sequence: TGCGCCAGCAGCCCCGTATTCACCCGGGACTATAATTCACCCCTCCACTTT. Translated: CASSPVFTRDYNSPLHF.